This T cell receptor (beta chain) was identified during a study of blood T cell repertoires in COVID-19 (dated by TCRdb to 2020 to 2021). About the full investigation: Collaborator samples came from the United States, Italy and Spain and covered acute and convalescent phases of COVID-19. The prospective study material was composed of cDNA or gDNA derived from T cells, B-cell-depleted T cells, or PBMCs. Subjects who had been exposed to COVID-19, were actively infected with it, or had recovered from it provided the deeply sampled blood TCRbeta repertoires that made up the dataset. The repertoires were released in a freely available public database meant as a resource for research on the immune response to SARS-CoV-2. Samples came from the ongoing ImmuneRACE study (first 160 participants) plus 1,254 subjects from 6 global collaborators. A de-identified subject ID, COVID-19 status, age in years and sex were almost always included in the sample metadata. HLA class I and class II types, where available, came from metadata supplied by the sample provider rather than from assay-based typing.

Beyond this particular receptor, the publication reports: The amount of clinical and demographic metadata varied by source and participant and was provided uncurated.

The immunoSEQ Assay, a bias-controlled multiplex PCR, was used to amplify TCRbeta CDR3 regions from genomic DNA. In the original analysis: Nucleated cell counts per sample were estimated from amplification of reference gene primers within the assay. Sequence reads were collapsed and filtered to measure the absolute abundance of every unique TCRbeta CDR3 rearrangement. For each sample, productive Simpson clonality was calculated as the square root of Simpson's diversity index over productive rearrangements. TCRdb obtained this table from immuneACCESS and retained in-frame rearrangements with V and J assigned. These tables miss some clones; where compared with another copy, unresolved V genes account for less than half of the shortfall, and the remainder is unexplained. D and trimming come from the DNA, and the V and J calls and clone size come from that table. The table for this sample lists around 73,000 clones; around 77% of them were counted only once. The top ten clonotypes cover 2% to 2.5% of the sample.

The CDR3 covers 16 residues, taking in both the cysteine and the phenylalanine. Only the CDR3 portion is preserved as DNA: 48 bases, with reading frame beginning at the first base. The germline V gene (reference sequence) specifies LNHDA as CDR1 and SQIVND as CDR2. V is cut by 4 bases and J by 0 bases, and the space between the germline ends is 15 bases. At one collaborating source in Seattle, patients were enrolled during active infection and were followed longitudinally through the course of disease. Whole blood was collected in K2EDTA tubes by collaborating institutions according to the institutions' own protocols. For TCRbeta analysis, collaborator samples were shipped as frozen whole blood, as isolated PBMCs, or as DNA extracted from either sample type. Worth noting for this clone: The antigen it binds to is not known. Base qualities are not provided; no much larger clone lies one nucleotide away.

The source of this sequence is a man in his 70s with COVID-19, enrolled during active disease. Material for sequencing was peripheral blood. The chain joins TRBV19 to TRBJ1-1, with a tentative D gene TRBD1 over 6 matching bases. CDR3 loop: CASSKGEGLVNTEAFF. Here is the DNA: TGTGCCAGTAGTAAGGGGGAGGGGTTAGTGAACACTGAAGCTTTCTTT.